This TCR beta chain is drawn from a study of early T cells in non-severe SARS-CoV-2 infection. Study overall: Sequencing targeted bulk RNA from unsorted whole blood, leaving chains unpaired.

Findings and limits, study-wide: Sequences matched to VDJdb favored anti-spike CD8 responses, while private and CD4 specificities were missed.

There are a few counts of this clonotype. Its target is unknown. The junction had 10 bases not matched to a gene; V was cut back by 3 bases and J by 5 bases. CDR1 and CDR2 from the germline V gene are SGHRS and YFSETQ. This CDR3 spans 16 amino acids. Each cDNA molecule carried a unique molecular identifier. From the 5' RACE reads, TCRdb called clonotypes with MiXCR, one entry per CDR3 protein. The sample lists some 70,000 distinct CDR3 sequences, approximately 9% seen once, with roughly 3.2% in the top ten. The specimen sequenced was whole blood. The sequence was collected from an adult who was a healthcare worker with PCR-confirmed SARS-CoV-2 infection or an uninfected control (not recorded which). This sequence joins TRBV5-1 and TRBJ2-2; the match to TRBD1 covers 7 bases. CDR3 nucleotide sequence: TGCGCCAGCAGCTCCCTCGGGACAGCTCTTACCGGGGAGCTGTTTTTT. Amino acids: CASSSLGTALTGELFF.